This record concerns one T cell receptor (beta chain) sequence. What it binds is unknown. Deep-level running was used for the assay. An approximately 220 ng quantity of DNA, 30,000 to 35,000 T cell genomes, went into the sorted-subset replicate PCRs. Assay: immunoSEQ multiplex PCR; the TCRdb copy retains only in-frame clones and omits some. The sample holds millions of clones, around 96% seen once. These data come from a study of shared clonotypes between healthy human individuals. General study findings and limits: Enrolling few donors narrowed the genetic and exposure-history diversity that was represented.

CD8 cells regarded as naive lacked CD45RO, were positively chosen for CCR7, and omitted terminally differentiated effector memory CD45RA+ cells. CDR1 and CDR2 from the germline V gene are PRHDT and FYEKMQ (reference sequence). CDR3 length: 15 amino acids. Trimming removed 5 bases from V and 1 base from J; junction bases left unmatched: 6. The sequencing sample was made of naive CD8+ T cells sorted from blood. The rearrangement links TRBV13 to TRBJ2-3, with 7 nucleotides matching TRBD2. The clonotype comes from a man aged 18 to 35 in good health. The CDR3 loop reads CASSPAGAGTDTQYF. DNA of the CDR3: TGTGCCAGCAGCCCCGCGGGAGCCGGCACAGATACGCAGTATTTT. Looking up the rest from reference TRBV13 and TRBJ2-3 gives the full variable domain: AAGVIQSPRHLIKEKRETATLKCYPIPRHDTVYWYQQGPGQDPQFLISFYEKMQSDKGSIPDRFSAQQFSDYHSELNMSSLELGDSALYFCASSPAGAGTDTQYFGPGTRLTVL.